This TCR beta chain comes out of a study of CD8 T cells in ankylosing spondylitis (dated by TCRdb to about 2017). In the study overall: The study profiled T cell receptor beta repertoires in healthy donors and ankylosing spondylitis patients to find disease-linked TCR variants. The full study cohort was made up of approximately 24 ankylosing spondylitis patients and about a hundred healthy donors. Peripheral blood was sampled, and synovial fluid was also collected from ankylosing spondylitis patients.

Study-wide conclusions, independent of this receptor: According to the report, matched synovial fluid samples from ankylosing spondylitis patients were significantly enriched for the disease-linked clones. A CD8+ phenotype was shown by the disease-linked clones, which were found at relatively low frequencies in peripheral blood. Blood from ankylosing spondylitis patients appeared to be characterized by a TCR beta motif composed of several highly homologous amino acid variants. Some motif variants had previously been reported in the synovial fluid and blood of reactive arthritis patients, which suggests shared mechanisms of disease initiation.

Including cysteine and phenylalanine, the CDR3 has 17 amino acids. Only the CDR3 region is kept as DNA, spanning 51 bases read in frame from base 1. The germline V and J ends show losses of 3 bases and 2 bases respectively, and no gene match explains 12 bases of the junction. CDR1 and CDR2 are drawn from the germline V gene: ENHRY, SYGVKD. This clonotype was found many times. The antigen it recognizes is unknown. Nothing much larger sits one base from this clone, and base qualities are not available. The data were produced on an Illumina HiSeq 2500. Quantitative 5'-RACE with molecular barcodes was the method used to prepare the TCR beta libraries. On the authors' methods: A new computational method based on a probabilistic model of VDJ rearrangement was used to identify disease-linked TCR variants. TCRdb trimmed the raw reads at Q25, called clones with MiXCR and kept productive beta chains. Rows are combined by CDR3 protein, so each entry shows the most common genes and DNA. The V and J calls and clone size are TCRdb's, not the authors'. The sample records fewer than 200,000 distinct CDR3 sequences, about 18% of which are singletons. The biggest ten clones account for 4.3% of the sample.

The chain couples TRBV10-3 to TRBJ2-7, and 8 junction bases match TRBD2. The sequenced material came from blood, either unsorted or a sorted T cell fraction (not recorded which). The receptor was isolated from a male donor aged 5 to 29 with ankylosing spondylitis or in good health (not recorded which). Donor details come from another sample of the same person, matched by shared clones. The nucleotides read TGTGCCATCAGTGACCCCGTAGGACTAGCTGACCCCTACGAGCAGTACTTC. Translation gives CAISDPVGLADPYEQYF.